This T cell receptor (beta chain) was found in a study of blood T cell repertoires in COVID-19 (dated by TCRdb to the early 2020s). Describing the broader study: The collaborator samples originated in the United States, Italy and Spain and spanned the acute and convalescent phases of COVID-19. The prospective study material was composed of cDNA or gDNA derived from T cells, B-cell-depleted T cells, or PBMCs. Deeply sampled blood TCRbeta repertoires from subjects exposed to, actively infected with, or recovered from COVID-19 were included in the dataset. The repertoires were released in a freely available public database intended as a resource for research on the immune response to SARS-CoV-2. Samples came from the ongoing ImmuneRACE study (first 160 participants) plus 1,254 subjects from 6 global collaborators. The sample metadata nearly always contained a de-identified subject ID, COVID-19 status, age in years and sex. Where available, HLA class I and class II types were taken from metadata supplied by the sample provider and were not determined by assay-based typing. Summary of the overall study and its limitations: Clinical and demographic metadata were provided uncurated, with the amount varying by source and participant.

TCRbeta CDR3 regions were amplified from genomic DNA by means of the immunoSEQ Assay, a bias-controlled multiplex PCR. In the authors' own workflow: Within the assay, amplification of reference gene primers was used to estimate how many nucleated cells each sample contained. To quantify the absolute abundance of each unique TCRbeta CDR3 rearrangement, sequence reads were collapsed and filtered. For each sample, productive Simpson clonality was calculated as the square root of Simpson's diversity index over productive rearrangements. This is the immuneACCESS table as TCRdb keeps it, with only in-frame sequences that have V and J called. A part of the clones is gone; compared with another copy, unresolved V genes explain less than half, and the rest is unexplained. That table gives V, J and clone size, and the DNA gave D and trimming. This sample gives more than 95,000 clones in total; roughly four fifths of them show up just once. The top ten clonotypes cover about 5% of the sample.

From the cysteine up to the phenylalanine, the CDR3 has a length of 13 residues. The entry retains the CDR3 DNA only, 39 bases that are in frame from base 1. V loses 8 bases, J loses 4 bases, and the germline ends lie 12 bases apart. This clone was seen once. The target of this receptor is not known. Base-call qualities are not available, and no considerably larger clone is one nucleotide away. Whole blood was collected in K2EDTA tubes by collaborating institutions according to the institutions' own protocols. For TCRbeta analysis, collaborators shipped samples as frozen whole blood, isolated PBMCs, or DNA extracted from either of those sample types.

This sequence was found in a man aged 60 to 69 with acute or convalescent COVID-19. The V gene is TRBV12-3 or TRBV12-4 and the J gene is TRBJ2-1, and perhaps TRBD2 as D gene, on 6 matching bases. Source material: peripheral blood. The encoded CDR3 is CASCLGRYNEQFF. The sequenced DNA: TGTGCCAGCTGCCTTGGGAGGTACAATGAGCAGTTCTTC.